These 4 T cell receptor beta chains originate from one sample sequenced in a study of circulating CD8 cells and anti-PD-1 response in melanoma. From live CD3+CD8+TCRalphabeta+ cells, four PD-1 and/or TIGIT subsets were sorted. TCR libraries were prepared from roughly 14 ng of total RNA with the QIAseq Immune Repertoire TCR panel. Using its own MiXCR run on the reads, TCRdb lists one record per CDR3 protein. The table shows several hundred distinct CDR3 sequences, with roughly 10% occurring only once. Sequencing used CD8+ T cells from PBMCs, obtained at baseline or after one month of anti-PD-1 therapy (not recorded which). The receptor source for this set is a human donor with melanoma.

The DNA for the CDR3 is TGTGCCAGCAGTTTTAGTTGGTCCTACGAGCAGTACTTC. Protein: CASSFSWSYEQYF. The chain links TRBV27 to TRBJ2-7; D ambiguous. V lost 3 bases, J lost 1 base, and 7 bases lay in between. Germline V gene sequence: CDR1 MNHEY, CDR2 SMNVEV (reference sequence). This CDR3 has 13 residues.

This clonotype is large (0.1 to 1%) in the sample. CDR3 protein: CASSIYSGDTEAFF. CDR3 nucleotide sequence: TGTGCCAGTAGTATATATTCAGGGGACACTGAAGCTTTCTTT. This sequence joins TRBV19 and TRBJ1-1; TRBD1 might be the D (6 bases). This CDR3 spans 14 amino acids. V shed 2 bases and J shed 3 bases, with 10 bases lying between them. The germline gives CDR1 LNHDA, CDR2 SQIVND (reference sequence).

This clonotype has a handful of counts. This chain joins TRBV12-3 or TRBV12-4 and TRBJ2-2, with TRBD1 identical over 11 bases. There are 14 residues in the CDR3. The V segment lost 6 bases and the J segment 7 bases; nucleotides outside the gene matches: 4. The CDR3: CASRGQGGGGELFF. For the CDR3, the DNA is TGTGCCAGCAGGGGACAGGGGGGCGGCGGGGAGCTGTTTTTT.

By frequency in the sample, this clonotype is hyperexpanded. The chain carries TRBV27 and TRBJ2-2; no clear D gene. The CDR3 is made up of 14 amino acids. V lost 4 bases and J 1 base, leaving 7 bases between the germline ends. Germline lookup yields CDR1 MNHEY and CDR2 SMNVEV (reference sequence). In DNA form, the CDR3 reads TGTGCCAGCAGTTCACACTTGAACACCGGGGAGCTGTTTTTT. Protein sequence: CASSSHLNTGELFF.